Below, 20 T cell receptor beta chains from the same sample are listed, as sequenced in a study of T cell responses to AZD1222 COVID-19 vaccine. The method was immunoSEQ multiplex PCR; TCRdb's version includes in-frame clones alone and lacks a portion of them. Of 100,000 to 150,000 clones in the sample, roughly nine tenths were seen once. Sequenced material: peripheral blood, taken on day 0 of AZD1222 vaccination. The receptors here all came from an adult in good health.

CDR3 residues: CASSYSRVSNQPQHF. In nucleotides, the CDR3 is TGTGCCAGCAGTTACTCTCGGGTTAGCAATCAGCCCCAGCATTTT. This chain uses TRBV6-5 with TRBJ1-5; D gene ambiguous. The CDR3 has 15 amino acids. The germline V and J ends were trimmed by 0 bases and 0 bases, with 6 bases remaining between them. Germline lookup yields CDR1 MNHEY and CDR2 SVGAGI.

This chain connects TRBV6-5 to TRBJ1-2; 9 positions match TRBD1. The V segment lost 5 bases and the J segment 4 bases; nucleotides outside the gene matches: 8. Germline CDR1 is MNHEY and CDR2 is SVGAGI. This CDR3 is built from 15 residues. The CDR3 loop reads CASSQWTGEGYGYTF. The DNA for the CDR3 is TGTGCCAGCAGTCAGTGGACAGGGGAGGGCTATGGCTACACCTTC.

The CDR3 DNA reads TGTGCCACCAGTGATGCTGAGGAGAGCAATCAGCCCCAGCATTTT. The encoded protein is CATSDAEESNQPQHF. The chain links TRBV24-1 to TRBJ1-5, with no clear D. Germline CDR1 KGHDR, CDR2 SFDVKD. This CDR3 is 15 amino acids long. Between the trimmed V and J ends, which lost 3 bases and 1 base, there was a span of 9 bases.

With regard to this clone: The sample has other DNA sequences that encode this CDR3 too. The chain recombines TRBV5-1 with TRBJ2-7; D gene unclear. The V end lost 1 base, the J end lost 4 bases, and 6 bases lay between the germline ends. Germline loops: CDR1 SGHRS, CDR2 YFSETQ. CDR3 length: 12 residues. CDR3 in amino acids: CASSLRGYEQYF. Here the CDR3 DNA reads TGCGCCAGCAGCTTGCGAGGTTACGAGCAGTACTTC.

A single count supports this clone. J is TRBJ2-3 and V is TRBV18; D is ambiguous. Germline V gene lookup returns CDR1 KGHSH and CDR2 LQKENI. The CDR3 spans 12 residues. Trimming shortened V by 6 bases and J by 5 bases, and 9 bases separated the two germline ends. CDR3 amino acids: CASSQIGDTQYF. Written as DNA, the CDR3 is TGTGCCAGCTCGCAGATAGGAGATACGCAGTATTTT.

This chain's CDR3 is CASSFLGSHEQYF. CDR3 nucleotide sequence: TGTGCCAGCAGTTTTCTGGGCTCGCACGAGCAGTACTTC. The rearrangement joins TRBV28 to TRBJ2-7; D not resolved. Trimming took 3 bases from V and 5 from J, leaving 11 bases between them. The CDR3 has 13 amino acids. CDR1 is MDHEN, CDR2 SYDVKM, per germline. Full variable domain (outside the CDR3, taken from reference TRBV28 and TRBJ2-7): DVKVTQSSRYLVKRTGEKVFLECVQDMDHENMFWYRQDPGLGLRLIYFSYDVKMKEKGDIPEGYSVSREKKERFSLILESASTNQTSMYLCASSFLGSHEQYFGPGTRLTVT.

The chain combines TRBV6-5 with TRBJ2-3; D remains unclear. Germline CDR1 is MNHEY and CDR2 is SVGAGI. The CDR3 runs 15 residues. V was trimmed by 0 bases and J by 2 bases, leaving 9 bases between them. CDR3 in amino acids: CASSYSFRHTDTQYF. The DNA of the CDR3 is TGTGCCAGCAGTTACTCTTTTCGGCACACAGATACGCAGTATTTT.

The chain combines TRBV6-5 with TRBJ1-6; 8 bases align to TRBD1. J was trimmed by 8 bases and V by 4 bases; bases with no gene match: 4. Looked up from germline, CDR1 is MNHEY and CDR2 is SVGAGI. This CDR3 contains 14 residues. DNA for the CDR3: TGTGCCAGCAGTTCCAGGACAGGGCATTCACCCCTCCACTTT. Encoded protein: CASSSRTGHSPLHF.

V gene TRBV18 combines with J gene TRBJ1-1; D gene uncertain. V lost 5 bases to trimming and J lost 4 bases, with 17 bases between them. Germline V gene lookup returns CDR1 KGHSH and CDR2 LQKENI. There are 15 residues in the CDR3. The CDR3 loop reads CASSGPSKSSTEAFF. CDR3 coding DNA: TGTGCCAGCTCAGGTCCATCCAAGTCAAGCACTGAAGCTTTCTTT. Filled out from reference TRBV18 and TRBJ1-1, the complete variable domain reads NAGVMQNPRHLVRRRGQEARLRCSPMKGHSHVYWYRQLPEEGLKFMVYLQKENIIDESGMPKERFSAEFPKEGPSILRIQQVVRGDSAAYFCASSGPSKSSTEAFFGQGTRLTVV.

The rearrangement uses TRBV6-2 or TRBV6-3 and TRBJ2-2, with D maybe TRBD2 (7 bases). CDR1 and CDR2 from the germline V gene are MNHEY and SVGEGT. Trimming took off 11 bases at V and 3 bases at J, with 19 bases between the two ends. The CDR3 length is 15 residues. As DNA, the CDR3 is TGTGCCGGCCGTTTGGAAGGGGGGGACACCGGGGAGCTGTTTTTT. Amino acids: CAGRLEGGDTGELFF.

CDR3 sequence: CASSPGATNEKLFF. Here the CDR3 DNA reads TGTGCCAGCAGCCCTGGTGCAACTAATGAAAAACTGTTTTTT. The chain combines TRBV3-1 (or the pseudogene TRBV3-2) with TRBJ1-4; no clear D gene. The CDR3 covers 14 residues. Trimming stripped 4 bases from V and 0 bases from J, with 6 bases between. Looked up from germline, CDR1 is LGHDT and CDR2 is YNNKEL (reference sequence).

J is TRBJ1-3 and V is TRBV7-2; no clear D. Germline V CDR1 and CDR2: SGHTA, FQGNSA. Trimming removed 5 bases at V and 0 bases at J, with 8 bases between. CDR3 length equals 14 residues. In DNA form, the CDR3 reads TGTGCCAGCAGCGTCAAAAGCTCTGGAAACACCATATATTTT. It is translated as CASSVKSSGNTIYF.

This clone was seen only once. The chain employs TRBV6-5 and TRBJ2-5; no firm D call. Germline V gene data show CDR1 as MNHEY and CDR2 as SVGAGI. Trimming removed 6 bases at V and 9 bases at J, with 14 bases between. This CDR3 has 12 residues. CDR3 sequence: CASSPGFVAQYF. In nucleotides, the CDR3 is TGTGCCAGCAGCCCCGGATTTGTCGCCCAGTACTTC.

CDR3: CASSADYEQYF. Written as DNA, the CDR3 is TGCGCCAGCAGCGCGGACTACGAGCAGTACTTC. V usage is TRBV5-1 and J usage is TRBJ2-7; D uncertain. V gave up 4 bases and J gave up 3 bases, with 5 bases separating them. From germline, CDR1 is SGHRS and CDR2 YFSETQ. The CDR3 is 11 residues long.

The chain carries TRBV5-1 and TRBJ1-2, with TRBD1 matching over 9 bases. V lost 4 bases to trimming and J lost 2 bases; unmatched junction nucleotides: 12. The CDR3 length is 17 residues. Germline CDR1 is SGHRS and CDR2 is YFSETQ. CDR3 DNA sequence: TGCGCCAGCAGCACCCAGCCGGGGACAGGGAAAAACTATGGCTACACCTTC. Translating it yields CASSTQPGTGKNYGYTF.

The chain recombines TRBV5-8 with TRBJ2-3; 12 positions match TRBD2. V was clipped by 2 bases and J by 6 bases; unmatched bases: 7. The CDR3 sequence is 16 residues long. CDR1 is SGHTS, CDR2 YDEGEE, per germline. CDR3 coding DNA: TGTGCCAGCAGCTTTGTTCTAGCGGGAGGGCTTGATACGCAGTATTTT. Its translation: CASSFVLAGGLDTQYF.

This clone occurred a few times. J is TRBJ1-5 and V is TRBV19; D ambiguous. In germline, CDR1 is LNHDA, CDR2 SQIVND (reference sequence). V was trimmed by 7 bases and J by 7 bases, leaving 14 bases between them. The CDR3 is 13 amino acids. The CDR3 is CASIGRGYQPQHF. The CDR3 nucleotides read TGTGCCAGTATTGGGAGAGGGTACCAGCCCCAGCATTTT.

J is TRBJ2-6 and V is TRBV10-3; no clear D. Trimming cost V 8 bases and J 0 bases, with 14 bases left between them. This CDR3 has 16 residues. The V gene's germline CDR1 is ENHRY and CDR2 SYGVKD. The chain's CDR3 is CAISRLGVSGANVLTF. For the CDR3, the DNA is TGTGCCATCTCGAGGCTTGGGGTCTCTGGGGCCAACGTCCTGACTTTC.

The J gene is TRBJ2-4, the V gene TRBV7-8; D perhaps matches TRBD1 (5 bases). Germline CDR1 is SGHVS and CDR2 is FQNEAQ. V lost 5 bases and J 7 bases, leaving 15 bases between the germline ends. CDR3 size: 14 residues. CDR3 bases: TGTGCCAGCAGCCTACGCAGGGATCCGAACATTCAGTACTTC. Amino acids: CASSLRRDPNIQYF.

CDR3 loop: CASSLSGEAQPQHF. In DNA, the CDR3 is TGTGCCAGCAGCTTGTCGGGGGAAGCCCAGCCCCAGCATTTT. This chain uses TRBV5-5 with TRBJ1-5, with D possibly being TRBD1 (5 bases). There are 14 residues in the CDR3. Germline V CDR1 and CDR2: SGHKS, YYEKEE (reference sequence). Trimming took 1 base from V and 7 from J, leaving 12 bases between them.